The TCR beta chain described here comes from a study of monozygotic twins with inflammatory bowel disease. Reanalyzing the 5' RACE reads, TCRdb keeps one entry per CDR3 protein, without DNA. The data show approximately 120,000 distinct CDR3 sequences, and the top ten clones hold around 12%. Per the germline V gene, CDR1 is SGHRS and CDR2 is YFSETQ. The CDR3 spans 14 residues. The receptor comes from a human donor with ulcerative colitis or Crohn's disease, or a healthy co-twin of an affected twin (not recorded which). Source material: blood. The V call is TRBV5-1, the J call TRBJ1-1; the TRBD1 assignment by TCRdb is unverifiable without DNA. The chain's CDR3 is CASSSRTTNTEAFF.